The rows below give T cell receptor beta chains drawn from one sample of a study of blood T cell repertoires in COVID-19. Using immunoSEQ multiplex PCR, the repertoire was profiled, and TCRdb retains in-frame clones only, with some absent. Seen here are some 320,000 clones, around 86% observed once, and the top ten hold approximately 5%. What was sequenced was PBMCs or T cells enriched from blood (not recorded which). The receptors shown here come from a man aged 55-75 years who had recovered from COVID-19. The CDR3 runs from the conserved cysteine through the conserved F or W. A D gene is named only where the DNA matches it firmly. Rows give clone size only sometimes, using once, few, many, or a class for an expanded clone.

>-|TRBV19|TRBJ2-5|-
TGTGCCAGTAGTATAATTCGGGGGGCGGAAGAGACCCAGTACTTC
CASSIIRGAEETQYF
>TRBD1|TRBV2|TRBJ2-7|-
TGTGCCAGCAGTGGGCCGGGACAGGGGAATACCTACGAGCAGTACTTC
CASSGPGQGNTYEQYF
>-|TRBV19|TRBJ2-1|-
TGTGCCAGTAGTATGTGGGCAGGGGACGTCAATGAGCAGTTCTTC
CASSMWAGDVNEQFF
>TRBD2|TRBV4-1|TRBJ2-2|-
TGCGCCAGCAGCCCGGGACTAGTGAACACCGGGGAGCTGTTTTTT
CASSPGLVNTGELFF
>TRBD2|TRBV2|TRBJ2-3|-
TGTGCCAGCAGACTCTCTAGCGGGGGGGCAGATACGCAGTATTTT
CASRLSSGGADTQYF
>-|TRBV30|TRBJ1-5|-
TGTGCCTGGAGTGCAGGGCCGGTCCAGCCCCAGCATTTT
CAWSAGPVQPQHF
>-|TRBV10-3|TRBJ2-7|-
TGTGCCATCAGTGATACCAGGGAATCATCCTACGAGCAGTACTTC
CAISDTRESSYEQYF
>-|TRBV28|TRBJ2-7|-
TGTGCCAGCAGACCGGGACGCCAGGGGTCCGAGCAGTACTTC
CASRPGRQGSEQYF
>-|TRBV18|TRBJ1-5|once
TGTGCCAGCTCACCGCAGACAGATAGCAATCAGCCCCAGCATTTT
CASSPQTDSNQPQHF
>TRBD2|TRBV3-1/TRBV3-2|TRBJ2-3|-
TGTGCCAGCAGCCGCGGACTAGCGGGAGTAGGAGATACGCAGTATTTT
CASSRGLAGVGDTQYF
>TRBD2|TRBV7-2|TRBJ2-7|-
TGTGCCAGCAGCACGGGAGGATACGAGCAGTACTTC
CASSTGGYEQYF
>TRBD1|TRBV25-1|TRBJ2-7|-
TGTGCCAGCAGTAAGGCAGGGGGCGACTACGAGCAGTACTTC
CASSKAGGDYEQYF
>-|TRBV28|TRBJ2-6|-
TGTGCCAGCAGTGGCAGGGTGATGGTTTATCCGTACTCTGGGGCCAACGTCCTGACTTTC
CASSGRVMVYPYSGANVLTF
>TRBD1|TRBV10-3|TRBJ2-5|-
TGTGCCATCAGTCTGGCAAGACAGGGGTCAGAGACCCAGTACTTC
CAISLARQGSETQYF
>-|TRBV5-1|TRBJ2-7|-
TGCGCCAGCAGCTTTAACTCGTTAACCGAGCAGTACTTC
CASSFNSLTEQYF
>-|TRBV24-1|TRBJ1-2|-
TGTGCCACCAGCCCGAACAGCGGGCCCTTCGGCTACACCTTC
CATSPNSGPFGYTF
>-|TRBV28|TRBJ2-7|-
TGTGCCAGCAGTTTCACCGCGGGGGCGTACGAGCAGTACTTC
CASSFTAGAYEQYF
>TRBD1|TRBV28|TRBJ1-4|-
TGTGCCAGCAGCGATCAGGGGGCGCGTAGGGAAAAACTGTTTTTT
CASSDQGARREKLFF
>TRBD2|TRBV15|TRBJ2-1|-
TGTGCCACCAGCAGAGATCCTCGGGGGGATGAGCAGTTCTTC
CATSRDPRGDEQFF
>TRBD2|TRBV19|TRBJ2-7|-
TGTGCCAGTAGTCCGACTAGCGGGAGGCTCTTCTACGAGCAGTACTTC
CASSPTSGRLFYEQYF
>-|TRBV7-2|TRBJ2-5|-
TGTGCCAGCAGCTTGTCGGGTCCCTTACCCCAGTACTTC
CASSLSGPLPQYF
>-|TRBV10-1|TRBJ2-3|-
TGCGCCAGCAGTAGAAGCAGCGTCACAGATACGCAGTATTTT
CASSRSSVTDTQYF
>TRBD2|TRBV9|TRBJ2-5|-
TGTGCCAGCAGCGACGGGCGGGGGGCAGAGACCCAGTACTTC
CASSDGRGAETQYF
>TRBD2|TRBV28|TRBJ2-5|-
TGTGCCAGCAGTGAAAGAGGACTAGTTTGGGAGACCCAGTACTTC
CASSERGLVWETQYF
>TRBD1|TRBV7-9|TRBJ2-5|-
TGTGCCAGCAGCACCGAGACAGGGGGGGGATCGGAGACCCAGTACTTC
CASSTETGGGSETQYF
>-|TRBV6-5|TRBJ1-1|once
TGTGCCAGCAGGTTGGGCTGGAACGCTGAAGCTTTCTTT
CASRLGWNAEAFF
>-|TRBV6-5|TRBJ1-2|-
TGTGCCAGCAGTCCCGACGGGGGATTGCGTGGCTACACCTTC
CASSPDGGLRGYTF
>-|TRBV7-2|TRBJ1-4|-
TGTGCCAGCAGCTTAGGGGGACATAATGAAAAACTGTTTTTT
CASSLGGHNEKLFF
>TRBD1|TRBV2|TRBJ1-2|-
TGTGCCAGCAGAGGGGGGCAGGGGGTTAACTATGGCTACACCTTC
CASRGGQGVNYGYTF
>TRBD2|TRBV11-3|TRBJ2-3|-
TGTGCCAGCAGCGTCAGCGGGAGGGTAGCAGATACGCAGTATTTT
CASSVSGRVADTQYF
>-|TRBV15|TRBJ2-1|-
TGTGCCACCAGCAGAAGGTCTAGTGGTCTTGAGCAGTTCTTC
CATSRRSSGLEQFF
>TRBD1|TRBV3-1/TRBV3-2|TRBJ1-2|-
TGTGCCAGCAGCCAACACAGGGGGGCCTATGGCTACACCTTC
CASSQHRGAYGYTF
>-|TRBV29-1|TRBJ2-1|-
TGCAGCGTTGAAGATCTCAATCCCAGCTCCTACAATGAGCAGTTCTTC
CSVEDLNPSSYNEQFF
>-|TRBV21-1|TRBJ2-7|-
TGTGCCAGCAGCTCACTACCGGCCGGGTTCCACGAGCAGTACTTC
CASSSLPAGFHEQYF
>TRBD1|TRBV5-4|TRBJ2-1|-
TGTGCCAGCAGCTTTTACAGGGGGAACTACAATGAGCAGTTCTTC
CASSFYRGNYNEQFF
>-|TRBV18|TRBJ2-7|-
TGTGCCAGCTCACCCGGGGCGGTTGCCGGGGGTGAGCAGTACTTC
CASSPGAVAGGEQYF
>-|TRBV20-1|TRBJ1-5|once
TGCAGTGCTAGTAGGCCGCAGGGGAGCTTTGGCAATCAGCCCCAGCATTTT
CSASRPQGSFGNQPQHF
>-|TRBV18|TRBJ2-5|-
TGTGCCAGCTCACCACCCGGGGGTTTAGTCCAAGAGACCCAGTACTTC
CASSPPGGLVQETQYF
>-|TRBV13|TRBJ1-1|-
TGTGCCAGCAGCGCGGGCCTCGCGGGGACTGAAGCTTTCTTT
CASSAGLAGTEAFF
>-|TRBV18|TRBJ2-1|-
TGTGCCAGCTCACCTGTCCTCAATGAGCAGTTCTTC
CASSPVLNEQFF
>TRBD2|TRBV9|TRBJ2-7|-
TGTGCCAGCAGCTCGCGAGAGGGACTAGGGGGTGACTACGAGCAGTACTTC
CASSSREGLGGDYEQYF
>-|TRBV6-5|TRBJ1-1|few
TGTGCCAGCAGTTCGACGCGGGGGAACACTGAAGCTTTCTTT
CASSSTRGNTEAFF
>TRBD1|TRBV4-2|TRBJ1-6|once
TGTGCCAGCAGCCAAGATTTTGGACAGGGAGGTTCACCCCTCCACTTT
CASSQDFGQGGSPLHF
>-|TRBV9|TRBJ2-5|-
TGTGCCAGCAGCGAAACAGGGCTTTGGGCTGAAGAGACCCAGTACTTC
CASSETGLWAEETQYF
>TRBD1|TRBV3-1/TRBV3-2|TRBJ1-2|-
TGTGCCAGCAGCCATGACAGGGGAGTCTATGGCTACACCTTC
CASSHDRGVYGYTF
>TRBD2|TRBV7-3|TRBJ2-1|-
TGTGCCAGCAGCTCCTCCGCGGGAGTAATGTATCAGTTCTTC
CASSSSAGVMYQFF
>-|TRBV28|TRBJ2-4|once
TGTGCGGCGGGGTTAGCCAAAAACATTCAGTACTTC
CAAGLAKNIQYF
>TRBD1|TRBV7-8|TRBJ2-7|-
TGTGCCAGCAGCTTATCCCAGGGGGTAACCTACGAGCAGTACTTC
CASSLSQGVTYEQYF
>-|TRBV28|TRBJ2-3|-
TGTGCCAGCAGTATACTGACTCGTAGCACAGATACGCAGTATTTT
CASSILTRSTDTQYF
>TRBD1|TRBV28|TRBJ1-6|-
TGTGCCAGCAGGGGGAACAGGGGTTCACCCCTCCACTTT
CASRGNRGSPLHF
>TRBD1|TRBV7-9|TRBJ1-3|-
TGTGCCAGCAGCGGCGGGACAGCCTCCTTTGGAAACACCATATATTTT
CASSGGTASFGNTIYF